This T cell receptor (beta chain) was identified in a study of cytomegalovirus exposure and HLA in healthy donors. Study context: Approximately 180 million T cells yielded approximately 100 million unique TCR beta sequences, as an earlier analysis found. In an early release, HLA-typed donors contributed approximately 82 million unique TCR sequences. Findings and caveats of the study: Cytomegalovirus status was reportedly diagnosed by the classifier with high sensitivity and specificity.

A word on this clone: Its antigen is undetermined.

The CDR3 has 15 amino acids. J lost 5 bases, V lost 5 bases, and 9 bases had no gene match. Looked up from germline, CDR1 is SGHTA and CDR2 is FQGNSA. All the people who gave samples were healthy bone marrow donors. Primers for the PCR totalled 60 Vbeta and 13 Jbeta. Profiling relied on immunoSEQ multiplex PCR, and the TCRdb table lists in-frame clones only, not all of them. This table has over 150,000 clones, roughly four fifths appearing once. The sequencing sample was made of PBMCs. The clonotype comes from a man aged 50-59 years in good health and CMV-seropositive. The chain employs TRBV7-2 and TRBJ1-2; 9 bases fit TRBD1. This CDR3 is CASSPQSGTGYGYTF. CDR3 nucleotide sequence: TGTGCCAGCAGCCCCCAGTCCGGGACAGGGTATGGCTACACCTTC.